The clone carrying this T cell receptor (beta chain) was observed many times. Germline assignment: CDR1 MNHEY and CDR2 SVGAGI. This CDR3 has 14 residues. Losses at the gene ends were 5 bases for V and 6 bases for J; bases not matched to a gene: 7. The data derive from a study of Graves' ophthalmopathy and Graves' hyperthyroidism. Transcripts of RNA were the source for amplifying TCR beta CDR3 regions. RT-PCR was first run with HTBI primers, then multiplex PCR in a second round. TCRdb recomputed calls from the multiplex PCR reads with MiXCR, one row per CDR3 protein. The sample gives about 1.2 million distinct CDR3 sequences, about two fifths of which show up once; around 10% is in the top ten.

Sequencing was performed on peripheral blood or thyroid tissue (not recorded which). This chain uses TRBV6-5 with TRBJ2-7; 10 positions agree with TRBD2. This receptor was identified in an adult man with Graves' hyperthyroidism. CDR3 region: CASSLAGVIGEQYF. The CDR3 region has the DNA TGTGCCAGCAGTCTAGCGGGAGTGATCGGCGAGCAGTACTTC.